The present entry profiles one T cell receptor beta chain with its context. The clone's antigen remains unknown. Base qualities were left out, and no much larger clone turns up one base away. The data are from a study of Ad26.COV2.S vaccination and SARS-CoV-2 variants (dated by TCRdb to about 2021). At the level of the whole study: Donors in the vaccine arm were drawn from COV1001, a phase I-IIa trial of Ad26.COV2.S in healthy adults that was multicentre, randomized, double-blind and placebo-controlled. Ad26.COV2.S was administered intramuscularly at a dose of 5x10^10 or 1x10^11 viral particles, either as one shot or as two shots given 56 days apart. TCRbeta repertoire sequencing was used to assess the specificity and breadth of SARS-CoV-2-reactive T cell receptors after Ad26.COV2.S vaccination. The TCR-sequenced set comprised approximately 32 samples: around 20 Ad26.COV2.S vaccine recipients, 5 placebo recipients and 8 SARS-CoV-2 convalescent individuals. Trial participants were randomized into five groups of five: low-dose or high-dose Ad26.COV2.S given once or twice, or placebo on both occasions. Throughout the experiments and outcome assessment, investigators stayed blinded to trial group allocation. Paper-wide results and their limitations: The study was not powered to compare responses between vaccine doses or regimens. After vaccination, substantial breadth of spike-specific CD8+ and CD4+ T cell responses was reported. Vaccine and placebo recipients had similar non-spike TCR breadth, a finding consistent with the vaccine containing only spike. Higher spike-specific TCR breadth was observed in Ad26.COV2.S recipients than in placebo recipients (P = 0.0014). The authors noted that the TCR breadth and depth analyses may have underestimated total T cell responses.

The immunoSEQ Assay was the method used to sequence TCRbeta CDR3 regions. After extraction, genomic DNA underwent amplification by bias-controlled multiplex PCR, followed by high-throughput sequencing. The study's processing was this. To quantify the absolute abundance of each unique TCRbeta CDR3 region, sequences were collapsed and filtered. Usable DNA was measured by amplifying reference genes present in all nucleated cells, and TCRbeta template counts were normalized to that usable DNA to estimate T cell fraction. Repertoire TCRs were annotated as SARS-CoV-2-specific when V gene, CDR3 amino acid sequence and J gene were exactly matched to a known reactive TCR set. The reference SARS-CoV-2 TCR set was obtained from MIRA and was filtered for enrichment in COVID-19-positive ImmuneCODE repertoires, whereby public or cross-reactive TCRs were removed. Drawing on the MIRA antigens, annotated TCRs were analysed further at the level of specific ORF or position within ORF. Breadth was defined as annotated unique rearrangements over total unique productive rearrangements; depth was the summed frequency of those rearrangements. Group comparisons of TCR breadth used two-sided Wilcoxon rank-sum tests. In TCRdb, the immuneACCESS table is reduced to in-frame sequences with V and J assigned. These tables do not hold every clone; where another copy was compared, an unresolved V gene accounts for under half, and the others remain unexplained. Clone size and V and J calls were adopted from that table, with D and trimming inferred from the DNA. Within this sample are hundreds of thousands of clones, with more than 70% of them counted one time only. About 1.5% of the sample rests with the top ten.

Read against the paper, the sample's treatment or condition label means: some 19 received Ad26.COV2.S at low or high dose, single or two shots; about 5 received placebo; per-sample allocation not given. Repertoires of vaccine and placebo recipients were sequenced from samples collected on day 63 after the first injection. Between 29 July and 7 August 2020, Cohort 1b enrolled about 27 adults aged 18-55 years at one site in Boston, USA. Ad26.COV2.S consisted of a replication-incompetent adenovirus type 26 vector by which a prefusion-stabilized SARS-CoV-2 spike protein from the original Wuhan strain was expressed. In the germline V gene (reference sequence), CDR1 corresponds to LNHDA and CDR2 to SQIVND. The cysteine opens and the phenylalanine closes a CDR3 of 15 amino acids. The entry retains the CDR3 DNA only, 45 bases that are in frame from base 1. A distance of 14 bases separates the germline ends of V and J, which lose 3 bases and 6 bases respectively.

The chain links TRBV19 with TRBJ2-2; TRBD2 is a possible D gene, resting on 6 matching bases. The material was peripheral blood, obtained in a trial of Ad26.COV2.S vaccine versus placebo. This TCR was recovered from a person between 18 and 65 years old who received the Ad26.COV2.S COVID-19 vaccine or a placebo. The nucleotides read TGTGCCAGTAGTATTCAAACTAGCAGGGCCGGGGAGCTGTTTTTT. Its protein is CASSIQTSRAGELFF.